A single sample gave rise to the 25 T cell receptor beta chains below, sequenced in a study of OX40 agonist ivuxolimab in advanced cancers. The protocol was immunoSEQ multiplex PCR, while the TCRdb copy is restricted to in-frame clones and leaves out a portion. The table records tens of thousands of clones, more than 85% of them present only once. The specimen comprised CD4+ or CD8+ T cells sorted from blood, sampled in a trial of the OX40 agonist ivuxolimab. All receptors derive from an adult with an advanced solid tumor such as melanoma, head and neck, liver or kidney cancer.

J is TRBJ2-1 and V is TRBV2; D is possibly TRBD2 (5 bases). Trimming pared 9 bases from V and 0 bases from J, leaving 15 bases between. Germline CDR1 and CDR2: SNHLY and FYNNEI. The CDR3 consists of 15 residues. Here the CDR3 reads CASSSEGSSYNEQFF. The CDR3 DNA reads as TGTGCCAGTAGTAGCGAAGGAAGCTCCTACAATGAGCAGTTCTTC.

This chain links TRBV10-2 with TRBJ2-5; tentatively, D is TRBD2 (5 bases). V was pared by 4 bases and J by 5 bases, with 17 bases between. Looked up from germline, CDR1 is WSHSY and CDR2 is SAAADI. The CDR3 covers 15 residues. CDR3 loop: CASSAPLAGDETQYF. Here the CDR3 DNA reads TGCGCCAGCAGTGCCCCCCTAGCCGGGGATGAGACCCAGTACTTC.

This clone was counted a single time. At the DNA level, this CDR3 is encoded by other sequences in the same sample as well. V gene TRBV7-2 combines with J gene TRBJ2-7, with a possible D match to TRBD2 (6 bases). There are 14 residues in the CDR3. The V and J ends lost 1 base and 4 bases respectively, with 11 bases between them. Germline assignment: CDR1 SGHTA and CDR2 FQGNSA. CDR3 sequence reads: CASSLGSGPYEQYF. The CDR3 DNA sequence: TGTGCCAGCAGCTTAGGGAGCGGGCCTTACGAGCAGTACTTC.

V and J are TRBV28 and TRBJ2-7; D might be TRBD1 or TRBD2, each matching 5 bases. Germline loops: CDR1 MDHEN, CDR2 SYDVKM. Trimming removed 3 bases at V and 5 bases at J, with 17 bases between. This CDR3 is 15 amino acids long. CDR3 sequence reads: CASSFFLRGENEQYF. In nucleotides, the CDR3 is TGTGCCAGCAGTTTTTTCCTACGAGGGGAAAACGAGCAGTACTTC.

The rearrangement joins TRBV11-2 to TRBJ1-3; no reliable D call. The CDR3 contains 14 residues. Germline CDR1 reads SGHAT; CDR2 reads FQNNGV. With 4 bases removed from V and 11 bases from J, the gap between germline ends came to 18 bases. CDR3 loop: CASSSIVARGPIYF. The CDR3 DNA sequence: TGTGCCAGCAGCTCTATCGTGGCCCGTGGACCCATATATTTT.

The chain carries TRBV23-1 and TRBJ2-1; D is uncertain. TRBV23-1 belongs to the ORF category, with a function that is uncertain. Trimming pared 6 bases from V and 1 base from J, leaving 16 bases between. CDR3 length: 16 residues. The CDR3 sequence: CASSHLSLGSYNEQFF. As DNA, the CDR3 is TGCGCCAGCAGCCACCTTTCCTTGGGATCCTACAATGAGCAGTTCTTC.

The CDR3 loop reads CASTRGANTEAFF. CDR3 nucleotide sequence: TGTGCCAGCACCCGAGGGGCGAACACTGAAGCTTTCTTT. The V gene is TRBV2, the J gene TRBJ1-1; D perhaps matches TRBD1 (5 bases). Germline-derived CDR1 and CDR2 are SNHLY and FYNNEI. The V end lost 7 bases, the J end lost 1 base, and 10 bases lay between the germline ends. The length of the CDR3 is 13 residues.

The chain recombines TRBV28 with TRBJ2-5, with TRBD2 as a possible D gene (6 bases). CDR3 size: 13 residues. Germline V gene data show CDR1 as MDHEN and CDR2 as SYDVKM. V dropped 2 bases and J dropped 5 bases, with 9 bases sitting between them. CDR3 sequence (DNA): TGTGCCAGCAGTTTAGCTGGGGGGGAGACCCAGTACTTC. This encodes CASSLAGGETQYF.

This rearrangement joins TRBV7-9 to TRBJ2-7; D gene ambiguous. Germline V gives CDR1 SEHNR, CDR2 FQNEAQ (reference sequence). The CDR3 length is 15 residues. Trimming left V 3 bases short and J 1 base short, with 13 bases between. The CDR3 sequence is CASSFRPASSYEQYF. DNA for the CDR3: TGTGCCAGCAGCTTCCGGCCGGCATCGTCCTACGAGCAGTACTTC.

The CDR3 DNA reads TGTGCCAGCAGTACCGGGACGGCCCCAAACGAGCAGTACTTC. It translates to CASSTGTAPNEQYF. The chain recombines TRBV28 with TRBJ2-7, with D perhaps TRBD1 or TRBD2 (5 bases each). Germline values: CDR1 MDHEN, CDR2 SYDVKM. The CDR3 runs 14 residues. V gave up 5 bases and J gave up 5 bases, with 16 bases separating them.

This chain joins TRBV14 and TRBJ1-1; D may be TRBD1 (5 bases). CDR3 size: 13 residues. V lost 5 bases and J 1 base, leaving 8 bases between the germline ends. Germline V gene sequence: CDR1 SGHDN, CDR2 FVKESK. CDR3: CASSGHPNTEAFF. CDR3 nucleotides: TGTGCCAGCAGCGGACACCCGAACACTGAAGCTTTCTTT. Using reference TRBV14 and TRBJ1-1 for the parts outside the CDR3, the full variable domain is EAGVTQFPSHSVIEKGQTVTLRCDPISGHDNLYWYRRVMGKEIKFLLHFVKESKQDESGMPNNRFLAERTGGTYSTLKVQPAELEDSGVYFCASSGHPNTEAFFGQGTRLTVV.

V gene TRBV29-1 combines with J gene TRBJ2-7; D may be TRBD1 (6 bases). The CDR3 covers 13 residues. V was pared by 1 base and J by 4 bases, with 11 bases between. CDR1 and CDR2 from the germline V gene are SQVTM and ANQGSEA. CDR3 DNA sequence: TGCAGCGTTGAAGCAGGGGCCGGGTACGAGCAGTACTTC. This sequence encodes CSVEAGAGYEQYF.

The CDR3 region has the DNA TGTGCCAGCAACGCCGGGACTAAGGGCGTGACCCAGTACTTC. This gives the protein CASNAGTKGVTQYF. J is TRBJ2-5 and V is TRBV9; 7 bases agree with TRBD2. With V trimmed by 6 bases and J by 7 bases, 12 bases remained unmatched. The CDR3 extends over 14 amino acids. Germline assignment: CDR1 SGDLS and CDR2 YYNGEE. Full variable domain (missing parts from reference TRBV9 and TRBJ2-5): DSGVTQTPKHLITATGQRVTLRCSPRSGDLSVYWYQQSLDQGLQFLIQYYNGEERAKGNILERFSAQQFPDLHSELNLSSLELGDSALYFCASNAGTKGVTQYFGPGTRLLVL.

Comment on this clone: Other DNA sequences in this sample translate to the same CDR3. The CDR3 nucleotides read TGCGCCAGCAGCTTGGACAGGGAATACGAGCAGTACTTC. Amino acids: CASSLDREYEQYF. V is TRBV5-1 and J is TRBJ2-7; tentatively, D is TRBD1 (6 bases). The CDR3 consists of 13 residues. V shed 0 bases and J shed 4 bases, with 8 bases lying between them. CDR1 is SGHRS and CDR2 is YFSETQ in the germline V gene.

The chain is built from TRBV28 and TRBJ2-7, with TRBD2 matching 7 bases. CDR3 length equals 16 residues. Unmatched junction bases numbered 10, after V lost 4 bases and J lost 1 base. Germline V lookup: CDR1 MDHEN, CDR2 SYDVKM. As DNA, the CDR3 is TGTGCCAGCAGTTCTGGGTCGGCTAGCGGTTCCTACGAGCAGTACTTC. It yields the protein CASSSGSASGSYEQYF.

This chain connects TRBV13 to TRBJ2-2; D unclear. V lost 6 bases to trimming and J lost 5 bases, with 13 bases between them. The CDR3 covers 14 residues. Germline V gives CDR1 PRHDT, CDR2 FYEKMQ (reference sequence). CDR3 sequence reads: CASRPPDATGELFF. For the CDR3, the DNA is TGTGCCAGCAGACCCCCGGACGCTACCGGGGAGCTGTTTTTT.

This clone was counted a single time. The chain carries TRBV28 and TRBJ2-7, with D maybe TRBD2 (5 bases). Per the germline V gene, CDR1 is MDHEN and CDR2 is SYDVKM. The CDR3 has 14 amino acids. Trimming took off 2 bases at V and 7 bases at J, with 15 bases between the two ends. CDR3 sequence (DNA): TGTGCCAGCAGTTTAGCGATAGTAGCGAGGGAGCAGTACTTC. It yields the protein CASSLAIVAREQYF.

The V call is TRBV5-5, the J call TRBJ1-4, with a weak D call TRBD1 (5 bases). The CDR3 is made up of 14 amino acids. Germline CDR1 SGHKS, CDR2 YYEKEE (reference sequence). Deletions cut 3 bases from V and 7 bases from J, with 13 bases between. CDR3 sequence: CASSWGVLGEKLFF. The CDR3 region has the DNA TGTGCCAGCAGCTGGGGGGTCCTCGGTGAAAAACTGTTTTTT.

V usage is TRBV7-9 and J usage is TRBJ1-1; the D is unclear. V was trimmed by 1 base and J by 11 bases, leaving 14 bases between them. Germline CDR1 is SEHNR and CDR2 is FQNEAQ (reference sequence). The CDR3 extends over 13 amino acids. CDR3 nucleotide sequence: TGTGCCAGCAGCTTAGATCAGGTGTGGACGGCTTTCTTT. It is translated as CASSLDQVWTAFF.

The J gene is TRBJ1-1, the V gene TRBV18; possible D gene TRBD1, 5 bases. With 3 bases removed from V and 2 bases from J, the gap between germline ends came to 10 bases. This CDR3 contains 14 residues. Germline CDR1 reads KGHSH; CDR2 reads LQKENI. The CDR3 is CASSPDMGNTEAFF. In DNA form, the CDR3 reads TGTGCCAGCTCACCGGACATGGGTAACACTGAAGCTTTCTTT.

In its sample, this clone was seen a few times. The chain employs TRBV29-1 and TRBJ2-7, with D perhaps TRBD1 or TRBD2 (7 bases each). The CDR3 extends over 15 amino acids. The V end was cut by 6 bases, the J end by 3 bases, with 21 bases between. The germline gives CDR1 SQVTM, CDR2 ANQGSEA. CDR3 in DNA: TGCAGCGTAGTCCGTCCAGGGGGGGTCAACTACGAGCAGTACTTC. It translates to CSVVRPGGVNYEQYF.

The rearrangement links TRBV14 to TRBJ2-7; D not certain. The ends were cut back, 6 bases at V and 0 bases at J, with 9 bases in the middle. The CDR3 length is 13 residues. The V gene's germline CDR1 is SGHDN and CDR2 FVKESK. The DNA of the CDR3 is TGTGCCAGCAGTTTTGGGCCCTCCTACGAGCAGTACTTC. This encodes CASSFGPSYEQYF.

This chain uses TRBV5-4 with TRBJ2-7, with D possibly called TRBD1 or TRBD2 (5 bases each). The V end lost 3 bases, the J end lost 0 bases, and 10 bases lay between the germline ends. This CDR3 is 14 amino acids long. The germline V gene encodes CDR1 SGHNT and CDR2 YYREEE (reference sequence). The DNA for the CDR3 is TGTGCCAGCAGCTGGGGGATGAGCTCCTACGAGCAGTACTTC. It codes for CASSWGMSSYEQYF.

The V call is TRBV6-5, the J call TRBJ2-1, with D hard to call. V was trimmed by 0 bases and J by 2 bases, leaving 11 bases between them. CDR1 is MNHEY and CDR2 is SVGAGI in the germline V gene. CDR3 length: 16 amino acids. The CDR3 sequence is CASSYSKRPPYNEQFF. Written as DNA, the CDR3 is TGTGCCAGCAGTTACTCGAAACGGCCCCCCTACAATGAGCAGTTCTTC.

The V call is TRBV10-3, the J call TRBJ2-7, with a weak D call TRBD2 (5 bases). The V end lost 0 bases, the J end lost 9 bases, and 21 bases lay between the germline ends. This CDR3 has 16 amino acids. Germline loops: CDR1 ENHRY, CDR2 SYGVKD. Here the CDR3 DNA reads TGTGCCATCAGTGAGTCTGAGGGAACGAATCTAGGCCGGCAGTACTTC. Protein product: CAISESEGTNLGRQYF.